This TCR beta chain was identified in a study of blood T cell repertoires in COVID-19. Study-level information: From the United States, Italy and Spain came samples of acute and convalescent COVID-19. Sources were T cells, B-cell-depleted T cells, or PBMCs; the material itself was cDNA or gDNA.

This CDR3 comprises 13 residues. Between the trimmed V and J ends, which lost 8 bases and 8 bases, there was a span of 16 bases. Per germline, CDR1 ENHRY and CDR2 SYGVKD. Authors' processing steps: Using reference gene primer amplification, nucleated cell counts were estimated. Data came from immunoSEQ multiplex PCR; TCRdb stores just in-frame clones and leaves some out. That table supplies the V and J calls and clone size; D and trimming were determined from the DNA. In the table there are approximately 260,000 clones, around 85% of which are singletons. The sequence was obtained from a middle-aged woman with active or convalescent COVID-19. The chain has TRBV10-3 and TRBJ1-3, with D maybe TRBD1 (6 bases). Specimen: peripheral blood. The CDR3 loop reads CAIAEQGSDTIYF. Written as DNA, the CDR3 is TGTGCCATCGCGGAACAGGGCTCAGACACCATATATTTT.